One and the same sample provided the 19 T cell receptor beta chains below, sequenced in a study of cytotoxic CD8 clonotypes in ibrutinib-treated CLL. TCRdb's table, derived via immunoSEQ multiplex PCR, lists solely in-frame clones and lacks some. Here the sample spans about 130,000 clones, 80% to 90% being singletons. The material sequenced was PBMCs, taken after 24 months of ibrutinib treatment. The receptor set was obtained from a human donor with chronic lymphocytic leukemia.

The CDR3: CASSLARRGAGELFF. For the CDR3, the DNA is TGTGCCAGCAGCTTAGCCCGCCGGGGGGCCGGGGAGCTGTTTTTT. V and J are TRBV7-9 and TRBJ2-2; 7 bases are shared with TRBD2. Unmatched junction bases numbered 4, after V lost 0 bases and J lost 6 bases. The CDR3 totals 15 residues. Germline loops: CDR1 SEHNR, CDR2 FQNEAQ (reference sequence).

This chain connects TRBV7-8 to TRBJ2-5, with TRBD1 matching over 7 bases. This CDR3 spans 15 amino acids. The J segment lost 0 bases and the V segment lost 4 bases, leaving 5 bases of the junction unmatched. Germline V gives CDR1 SGHVS, CDR2 FQNEAQ. The CDR3 sequence: CASSSGQVYQETQYF. The DNA for the CDR3 is TGTGCCAGCAGCTCCGGACAGGTGTACCAAGAGACCCAGTACTTC.

V gene TRBV4-2 combines with J gene TRBJ2-2; no reliable D call. From germline, CDR1 is LGHNA and CDR2 YNFKEQ. V lost 0 bases, J lost 8 bases, and 16 bases lay in between. The CDR3 contains 16 residues. The CDR3 DNA follows: TGTGCCAGCAGCCAAGAAGGGCCTGCCTCTCCAGGGGAGCTGTTTTTT. This sequence encodes CASSQEGPASPGELFF.

The chain couples TRBV7-8 to TRBJ2-7, with 11 bases that match TRBD1. V trimming: 4 bases; J trimming: 4 bases; junction bases outside the gene matches: 3. Per the germline V gene, CDR1 is SGHVS and CDR2 is FQNEAQ. The CDR3 totals 14 residues. The CDR3 coding sequence is TGTGCCAGCAGCTACCGGGACAGGGGGTACGAGCAGTACTTC. Its translation: CASSYRDRGYEQYF.

The genes are TRBV7-8 and TRBJ1-5; D gene ambiguous. Germline assignment: CDR1 SGHVS and CDR2 FQNEAQ. With 2 bases removed from V and 5 bases from J, the gap between germline ends came to 4 bases. This CDR3 spans 12 amino acids. The CDR3 here is CASSLIDQPQHF. DNA for the CDR3: TGTGCCAGCAGCTTAATTGATCAGCCCCAGCATTTT.

The chain links TRBV28 to TRBJ1-1; D perhaps matches TRBD1 (5 bases). Germline-derived CDR1 and CDR2 are MDHEN and SYDVKM. The CDR3 has 14 amino acids. Trimming pared 5 bases from V and 2 bases from J, leaving 12 bases between. CDR3 loop: CASSTWGFNTEAFF. DNA for the CDR3: TGTGCCAGCAGTACTTGGGGCTTCAACACTGAAGCTTTCTTT. Supplemented by reference TRBV28 and TRBJ1-1, the full variable domain reads DVKVTQSSRYLVKRTGEKVFLECVQDMDHENMFWYRQDPGLGLRLIYFSYDVKMKEKGDIPEGYSVSREKKERFSLILESASTNQTSMYLCASSTWGFNTEAFFGQGTRLTVV.

The genes are TRBV29-1 and TRBJ1-2, with a tentative D call TRBD1 (5 bases). This CDR3 is 14 amino acids long. V was shortened by 1 base and J by 6 bases, with 15 bases between the two germline ends. Germline-derived CDR1 and CDR2 are SQVTM and ANQGSEA. Here the CDR3 reads CSVEAAAGGNGYTF. CDR3 nucleotides: TGCAGCGTTGAAGCGGCCGCGGGGGGGAATGGCTACACCTTC.

The rearrangement uses TRBV15 and TRBJ1-6, with 12 bases identical to TRBD1. Germline V gene sequence: CDR1 LNHNV, CDR2 YYDKDF (reference sequence). With 3 bases clipped from V and 7 bases from J, the junction kept 13 bases outside the gene matches. The CDR3 length is 19 residues. The CDR3 loop is CATSSKGQGARGRNSPLHF. DNA for the CDR3: TGTGCCACCAGCAGCAAGGGACAGGGGGCGAGGGGTAGGAATTCACCCCTCCACTTT.

CDR3 coding DNA: TGTGCCAGCAGTTACTATGGAAGACTAGCTGATACGCAGTATTTT. It translates to CASSYYGRLADTQYF. This chain joins TRBV6-5 and TRBJ2-3; 7 bases match TRBD2. The V gene's germline CDR1 is MNHEY and CDR2 SVGAGI. The CDR3 sequence is 15 residues long. V shed 1 base and J 6 bases; nucleotides not matched to a gene: 7.

This chain links TRBV5-6 with TRBJ2-2; 8 bases are a match to TRBD1. The junction had 3 bases not matched to a gene; V was cut back by 2 bases and J by 6 bases. The germline CDR1 and CDR2 sequences are SGHDT and YYEEEE. CDR3 length equals 14 residues. For the CDR3, the DNA is TGTGCCAGCAGCTTATCGGACAGGGCCGGGGAGCTGTTTTTT. It codes for CASSLSDRAGELFF.

The V call is TRBV28, the J call TRBJ1-1; D not resolved. CDR3 length: 13 amino acids. V was pared by 8 bases and J by 2 bases, with 12 bases between. CDR1 MDHEN and CDR2 SYDVKM come from the germline V gene. The CDR3 region has the DNA TGTGCCAGCGATGGGGATGGAAACACTGAAGCTTTCTTT. This translates into CASDGDGNTEAFF.

The chain recombines TRBV5-1 with TRBJ2-7; D not certain. Trimming cost V 4 bases and J 7 bases, with 18 bases left between them. The CDR3 is made up of 14 amino acids. Per germline, CDR1 SGHRS and CDR2 YFSETQ. The CDR3 bases are TGCGCCAGCAGCCCATCCCCCCAGGCTTGGGAGCAGTACTTC. This gives the protein CASSPSPQAWEQYF.

This clone was recorded a few times. The V and J genes are TRBV9 and TRBJ2-2; TRBD2 aligns across 9 bases. Unmatched junction bases numbered 2, after V lost 2 bases and J lost 0 bases. CDR1 SGDLS and CDR2 YYNGEE come from the germline V gene. The length of the CDR3 is 16 residues. Written as DNA, the CDR3 is TGTGCCAGCAGCGTTAGCGGGGGCGCGAACACCGGGGAGCTGTTTTTT. Translating it yields CASSVSGGANTGELFF.

The V call is TRBV4-1, the J call TRBJ2-1; 11 nucleotides line up with TRBD2. CDR3 length equals 18 residues. Germline V gene data show CDR1 as MGHRA and CDR2 as YSYEKL. J gave up 7 bases and V 0 bases, and 11 bases lay outside the gene matches. CDR3 residues: CASSQDMASGGTKNEQFF. The CDR3 coding sequence is TGCGCCAGCAGCCAAGATATGGCTAGCGGGGGGACGAAGAATGAGCAGTTCTTC.

The V call is TRBV18, the J call TRBJ2-1; the match to TRBD1 covers 10 bases. V lost 3 bases to trimming and J lost 7 bases; unmatched junction nucleotides: 9. Germline V gives CDR1 KGHSH, CDR2 LQKENI. The CDR3 loop spans 16 amino acids. DNA for the CDR3: TGTGCCAGCTCACCCGCGACAGGGGGCGCGGGTAATGAGCAGTTCTTC. It specifies CASSPATGGAGNEQFF.

This chain links TRBV5-1 with TRBJ2-3; 9 bases line up with TRBD2. Germline V gives CDR1 SGHRS, CDR2 YFSETQ. After removal of 0 bases from V and 6 bases from J, the junction contained 5 bases not matched to a gene. The CDR3 spans 15 residues. The CDR3 protein is CASSLDGTSPDTQYF. CDR3 bases: TGCGCCAGCAGCTTGGATGGGACTAGCCCTGATACGCAGTATTTT.

This rearrangement joins TRBV28 to TRBJ1-2, with 11 bases fitting TRBD1. From germline, CDR1 is MDHEN and CDR2 SYDVKM. The V and J ends lost 5 bases and 1 base, in that order; junction bases with no gene match: 3. The CDR3 contains 15 residues. The CDR3 DNA follows: TGTGCCAGCAGTCAAGGGACAGGGGGTAACTATGGCTACACCTTC. Protein: CASSQGTGGNYGYTF.

This clone was counted a single time. This sequence joins TRBV14 and TRBJ2-1; 9 bases align to TRBD2. V dropped 3 bases and J dropped 2; count of bases not matched to a gene: 5. Germline-derived CDR1 and CDR2 are SGHDN and FVKESK. This CDR3 region has 16 residues. The chain's CDR3 is CASSQVAGAAYNEQFF. In nucleotides, the CDR3 is TGTGCCAGCAGCCAGGTAGCGGGAGCAGCCTACAATGAGCAGTTCTTC.

About this clone: Within the sample, other DNA sequences also encode this same CDR3. V usage is TRBV28 and J usage is TRBJ1-2; D may be TRBD1 (6 bases). This CDR3 has 11 amino acids. Germline CDR1 is MDHEN and CDR2 is SYDVKM. V was cut by 7 bases and J by 7 bases, with 10 bases left in between. The CDR3: CASTQGIGYTF. As DNA, the CDR3 is TGTGCCAGCACGCAGGGGATTGGCTACACCTTC.